A selection of T cell receptor beta chains follows, all from one sample in a study of T cell responses to AZD1222 COVID-19 vaccine. The method was immunoSEQ multiplex PCR; TCRdb's version includes in-frame clones alone and lacks a portion of them. The sample carries some 130,000 clones, over 85% recorded once. Sequencing was performed on peripheral blood, taken on day 0 of AZD1222 vaccination. These receptors were collected from an adult in good health. The CDR3 runs from the conserved cysteine through the conserved F or W. Fields, in order: J gene, D gene, clone size, V gene, CDR3 protein, CDR3 DNA. D genes are given only for firm matches. Size is omitted from some rows. Given values are once, few, many or a class for expanded clones.

j_gene: TRBJ1-2; d_gene: .; abundance: once; v_gene: TRBV2; CDR3aa: CASSGEGNYGYTF; CDR3nt: TGTGCCAGCAGTGGGGAGGGAAACTATGGCTACACCTTC
j_gene: TRBJ2-2; d_gene: .; abundance: .; v_gene: TRBV6-6; CDR3aa: CASNRDANTGELFF; CDR3nt: TGTGCCAGCAACCGGGACGCAAACACCGGGGAGCTGTTTTTT
j_gene: TRBJ1-6; d_gene: .; abundance: .; v_gene: TRBV14; CDR3aa: CASSQGRAGGSSYNSPLHF; CDR3nt: TGTGCCAGCAGCCAAGGCCGGGCAGGCGGATCTTCTTATAATTCACCCCTCCACTTT
j_gene: TRBJ1-2; d_gene: .; abundance: .; v_gene: TRBV6-5; CDR3aa: CASSYSRDYGYTF; CDR3nt: TGTGCCAGCAGTTACTCCAGAGACTATGGCTACACCTTC
j_gene: TRBJ1-1; d_gene: TRBD1; abundance: .; v_gene: TRBV29-1; CDR3aa: CSGGQGAGGTEAFF; CDR3nt: TGCAGCGGCGGCCAGGGGGCAGGTGGCACTGAAGCTTTCTTT
j_gene: TRBJ2-1; d_gene: .; abundance: .; v_gene: TRBV10-1; CDR3aa: CASSVNYNEQFF; CDR3nt: TGCGCCAGCAGTGTCAATTACAATGAGCAGTTCTTC
j_gene: TRBJ1-1; d_gene: .; abundance: .; v_gene: TRBV12-3/TRBV12-4; CDR3aa: CASSLGGPREAFF; CDR3nt: TGTGCCAGCAGTTTAGGGGGGCCCCGTGAAGCTTTCTTT
j_gene: TRBJ1-1; d_gene: .; abundance: .; v_gene: TRBV7-9; CDR3aa: CASSLNRGGTEAFF; CDR3nt: TGTGCCAGCAGCTTAAATAGGGGAGGAACTGAAGCTTTCTTT
j_gene: TRBJ1-1; d_gene: .; abundance: .; v_gene: TRBV29-1; CDR3aa: CSVYHGRLNTEAFF; CDR3nt: TGCAGCGTTTACCACGGCAGACTGAACACTGAAGCTTTCTTT
j_gene: TRBJ2-2; d_gene: TRBD1; abundance: .; v_gene: TRBV7-9; CDR3aa: CASRFLIRGPGELFF; CDR3nt: TGTGCCAGCAGATTTCTTATTAGGGGGCCCGGGGAGCTGTTTTTT